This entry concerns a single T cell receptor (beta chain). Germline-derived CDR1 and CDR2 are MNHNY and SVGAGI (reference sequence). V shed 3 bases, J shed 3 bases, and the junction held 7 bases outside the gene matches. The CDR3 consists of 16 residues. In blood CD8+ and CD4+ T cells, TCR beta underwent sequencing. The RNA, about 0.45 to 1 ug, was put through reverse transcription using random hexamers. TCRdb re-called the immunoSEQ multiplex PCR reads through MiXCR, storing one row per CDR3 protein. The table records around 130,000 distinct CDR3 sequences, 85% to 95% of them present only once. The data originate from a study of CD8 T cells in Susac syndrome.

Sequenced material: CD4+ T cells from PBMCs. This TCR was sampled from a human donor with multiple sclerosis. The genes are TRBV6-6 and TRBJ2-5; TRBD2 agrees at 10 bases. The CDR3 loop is CASSYPLAGHKETQYF. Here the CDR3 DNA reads TGTGCCAGCAGTTATCCACTAGCGGGGCATAAAGAGACCCAGTACTTC.